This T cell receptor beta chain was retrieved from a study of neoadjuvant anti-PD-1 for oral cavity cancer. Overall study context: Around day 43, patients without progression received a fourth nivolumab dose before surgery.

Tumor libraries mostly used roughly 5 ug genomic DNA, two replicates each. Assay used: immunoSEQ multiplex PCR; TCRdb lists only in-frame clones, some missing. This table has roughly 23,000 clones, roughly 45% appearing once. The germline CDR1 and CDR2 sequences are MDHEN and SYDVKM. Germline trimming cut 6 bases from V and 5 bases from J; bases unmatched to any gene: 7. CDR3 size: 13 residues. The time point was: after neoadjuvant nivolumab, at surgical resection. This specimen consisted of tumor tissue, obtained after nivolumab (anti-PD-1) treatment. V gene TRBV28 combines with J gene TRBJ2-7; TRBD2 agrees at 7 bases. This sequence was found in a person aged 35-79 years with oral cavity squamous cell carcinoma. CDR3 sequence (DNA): TGTGCCAGCAGCGTAGGCGGGGGAAACGAGCAGTACTTC. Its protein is CASSVGGGNEQYF.